This TCR beta chain was found in a study of CD8 T cells in ankylosing spondylitis. Study-wide points: It appeared that ankylosing spondylitis blood was characterized by a TCR beta motif of fewer than 10 highly homologous variants. Disease-linked clones reportedly showed significant enrichment in matched ankylosing spondylitis synovial fluid. CD8+ by phenotype, disease-linked clones were relatively rare in peripheral blood. Reactive arthritis synovial fluid and blood previously showed some of these motif variants.

MiXCR was run by TCRdb on the 5' RACE reads, yielding one entry per CDR3 protein. The data show a few hundred thousand distinct CDR3 sequences, more than 20% seen once. This clonotype was recorded a few times. Its antigen is still unknown. Sequenced material: blood, either unsorted or a sorted T cell fraction (not recorded which). This TCR derives from a male donor with ankylosing spondylitis.

CDR3 bases: TGTGCCACCAGGAGGGGACTAGCGGGGAACAATGAGCAGTTCTTC. Translating it yields CATRRGLAGNNEQFF. The chain joins TRBV24-1 to TRBJ2-1; 13 bases map to TRBD2. With V trimmed by 7 bases and J by 5 bases, 4 bases remained unmatched. Germline CDR1 reads KGHDR; CDR2 reads SFDVKD. CDR3 size: 15 residues.